The entry below describes one TCR beta chain. Its target is unknown. One end of the junction is discordant with germline, which a read error may explain. Germline V gives CDR1 SGHDT, CDR2 YYEEEE. The CDR3 extends over 14 amino acids. These data belong to a study of pediatric ulcerative colitis. The study, taken as a whole, reports: Two patients' blood samples yielded substantially fewer templates. Rectal pinch biopsies may have included blood-derived T cells, especially in patients with overt colitis. Total lymphocyte DNA, not sorted subsets, was the template. Blood-rectal clonal overlap within each person was significantly higher in ulcerative colitis patients than controls.

One to two pinch biopsies were taken from the rectum during colonoscopy. Measured with immunoSEQ multiplex PCR; TCRdb has only the in-frame clones, and not every one. The table lists roughly 19,000 clones, less than 85% of them singletons, with 5.5% to 8% in the top ten. What was sequenced was gut tissue. This chain uses TRBV5-6 with TRBJ2-7; D tentatively reads TRBD1 or TRBD2 (8 bases each). The TCR sequence derives from a boy between 10 and 17 years old with moderate ulcerative colitis. The CDR3 protein is CRGGPWTGNYEQYF. The CDR3 DNA sequence: TGCCGGGGGGGACCCTGGACAGGGAACTACGAGCAGTACTTC.